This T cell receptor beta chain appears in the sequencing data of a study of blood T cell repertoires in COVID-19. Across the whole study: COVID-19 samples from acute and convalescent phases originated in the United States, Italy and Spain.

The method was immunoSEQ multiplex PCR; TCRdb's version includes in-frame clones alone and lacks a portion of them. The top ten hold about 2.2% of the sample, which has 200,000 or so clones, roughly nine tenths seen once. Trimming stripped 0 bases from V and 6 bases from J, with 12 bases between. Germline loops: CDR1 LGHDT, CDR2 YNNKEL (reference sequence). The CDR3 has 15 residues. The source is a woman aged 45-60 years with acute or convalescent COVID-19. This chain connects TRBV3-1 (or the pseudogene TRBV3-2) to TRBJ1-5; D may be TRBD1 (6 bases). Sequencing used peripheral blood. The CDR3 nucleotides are TGTGCCAGCAGCCAAGATCGGCAGGGGATTCAGCCCCAGCATTTT. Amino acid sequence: CASSQDRQGIQPQHF.